The clone carrying this T cell receptor (beta chain) was seen ten or more times. Its specificity is not known. The sample comes from a study of neurological immune-mediated disorders. Germline CDR1 is DFQATT and CDR2 is SNEGSKA (reference sequence). Trimming took 3 bases from V and 6 from J; bases not matched to a gene: 7. This CDR3 comprises 14 residues. 2 million unsorted PBMCs were stored in RNAlater at -80 °C before RNA extraction. Study-wide findings and caveats: The study found no CDR3 amino acid sequences shared by expanded clones across subjects, suggesting private repertoires in all groups. Multiple sclerosis patients had less TCR clonal expansion than even healthy controls, unlike HTLV-1-associated myelopathy.

Synthesis of cDNA was carried out by template-switch 5'RACE. The reaction used 10-nucleotide random UMIs. Each CDR3 protein gets one entry after TCRdb re-called the 5' RACE reads with MiXCR. The sample includes about 35,000 distinct CDR3 sequences, roughly 7% of them seen just once. V usage is TRBV20-1 and J usage is TRBJ2-5, with 10 bases aligning to TRBD2. Input material: PBMCs. This clonotype originated in a woman aged 40 to 50 in good health. In DNA, the CDR3 is TGCAGTGCTAGCGAGACTAGCGGGTTGAAGACCCAGTACTTC. It encodes CSASETSGLKTQYF.